This T cell receptor (beta chain) was sequenced for a study of T cells in Graves' hyperthyroidism and ophthalmopathy. Study context: At initial diagnosis, before any treatment had begun, peripheral blood was obtained.

Amplified regions were TCR beta CDR3 sequences from RNA transcripts. Carried out on the TCR CDR3, a first-round RT-PCR used the HTBI primer set. TCRdb independently ran MiXCR on the multiplex PCR reads; one entry per CDR3 protein. Here the sample spans 330,000 or so distinct CDR3 sequences, 15% to 20% being singletons. Inclusion characteristics of ophthalmopathy patients comprised a Clinical Activity Score of at least 3, a NOSPECS grade of at least 4, and duration under 3 months. The table lists this clonotype with many counts. Its antigen remains unidentified. General study results and limits: Prediction of ophthalmopathy progression came a median roughly 6.4 months pre-onset. Appearing also in blood were most of the thyroid clonotypes expanded above 0.001.

Source material: blood. This TCR came from a woman in her thirties or forties with Graves' ophthalmopathy.

The DNA for the CDR3 is TGTGCCAGCAGACTCGGACAGGGAGAAAACTACGAGCAGTACTTC. Amino acid sequence: CASRLGQGENYEQYF. The rearrangement links TRBV28 to TRBJ2-7, with 8 positions matching TRBD1. CDR1 MDHEN and CDR2 SYDVKM come from the germline V gene. CDR3 size: 15 residues. The V gene end was trimmed by 6 bases and the J gene end by 3 bases; junction bases not matched to a gene: 10.